Below are 31 T cell receptor beta chains sequenced from a single sample in a study of vaccination effects on CD4 cells after COVID-19. Ahead of sequencing, the ViraFEST assay grew antigen-specific CD4+ T cells using viral peptide pools. Culturing for nine to ten days preceded CD4+ T cell isolation. The infection with SARS-CoV-2 (confirmed by PCR) occurred in this person between March and December 2020. This table comes from immunoSEQ multiplex PCR, and its TCRdb copy is limited to in-frame clones, with some not included. This sample has around 20,000 clones, with nearly 75% found just once. For these TCRs, the target antigens are not known. The sequenced sample was CD4+ T cells from PBMCs cultured with a peptide pool, obtained before COVID-19 vaccination. These receptors all come from a human donor who had a prior SARS-CoV-2 infection.

This clone was seen a single time. The chain is built from TRBV7-2 and TRBJ2-5; a possible D gene is TRBD2 (6 bases). The CDR3 is 15 residues long. Trimming took 5 bases from V and 5 from J, leaving 18 bases between them. CDR1 SGHTA and CDR2 FQGNSA come from the germline V gene. CDR3 bases: TGTGCCAGCAGCCGTAGTGCTAGCGAGGGGGAGACCCAGTACTTC. It translates to CASSRSASEGETQYF.

The chain is built from TRBV6-2 or TRBV6-3 and TRBJ2-1, with TRBD2 matching 8 bases. The CDR3 loop spans 13 amino acids. The V and J ends lost 5 bases and 9 bases, in that order; junction bases with no gene match: 6. Germline V gene data show CDR1 as MNHEY and CDR2 as SVGEGT. DNA for the CDR3: TGTGCCAGCAGTCAGCGGGAGTGGACTGAGCAGTTCTTC. This translates into CASSQREWTEQFF.

This rearrangement joins TRBV3-1 (or the pseudogene TRBV3-2) to TRBJ2-7; 8 bases agree with TRBD1. This CDR3 region has 16 residues. Germline lookup yields CDR1 LGHDT and CDR2 YNNKEL (reference sequence). V lost 0 bases to trimming and J lost 4 bases; unmatched junction nucleotides: 8. DNA for the CDR3: TGTGCCAGCAGCCAAGAAGAACGGACAGGGTTTTACGAGCAGTACTTC. Translating gives CASSQEERTGFYEQYF.

The J gene is TRBJ1-4, the V gene TRBV10-3; 7 positions match TRBD1. The CDR3 runs 15 residues. J lost 2 bases, V lost 11 bases, and 11 bases had no gene match. Germline CDR1 and CDR2: ENHRY and SYGVKD. CDR3 sequence (DNA): TGTGCCGCTGCCTCAACAGGGGATACTAATGAAAAACTGTTTTTT. Translated, it gives CAAASTGDTNEKLFF.

This chain links TRBV2 with TRBJ1-1; D gene unclear. This CDR3 is built from 13 residues. The germline CDR1 and CDR2 sequences are SNHLY and FYNNEI. Trimming took 3 bases from V and 4 from J, leaving 9 bases between them. This chain's CDR3 is CASSDSEGTEAFF. CDR3 DNA: TGTGCCAGCAGTGACAGTGAAGGCACTGAAGCTTTCTTT. Filled out from reference TRBV2 and TRBJ1-1, the complete variable domain reads EPEVTQTPSHQVTQMGQEVILRCVPISNHLYFYWYRQILGQKVEFLVSFYNNEISEKSEIFDDQFSVERPDGSNFTLKIRSTKLEDSAMYFCASSDSEGTEAFFGQGTRLTVV.

The CDR3 coding sequence is TGTGCCAGCAGCTGGACAAGCTCTAGCACAGATACGCAGTATTTT. Protein product: CASSWTSSSTDTQYF. The V gene is TRBV7-6, the J gene TRBJ2-3; D possibly corresponds to TRBD1 (5 bases). The CDR3 covers 15 residues. V lost 4 bases and J 0 bases, leaving 11 bases between the germline ends. Germline CDR1 reads SGHVS; CDR2 reads FNYEAQ. Variable domain in full (rest from reference TRBV7-6 and TRBJ2-3): GAGVSQSPRYKVTKRGQDVALRCDPISGHVSLYWYRQALGQGPEFLTYFNYEAQQDKSGLPNDRFSAERPEGSISTLTIQRTEQRDSAMYRCASSWTSSSTDTQYFGPGTRLTVL.

The genes are TRBV5-1 and TRBJ2-7, with a possible D match to TRBD1 (7 bases). Germline V gene lookup returns CDR1 SGHRS and CDR2 YFSETQ. V was pared by 4 bases and J by 5 bases, with 19 bases between. The CDR3 totals 15 residues. CDR3 DNA: TGCGCCAGCAGCCCCAGGACAGGAGGGGGAAACGAGCAGTACTTC. It is translated as CASSPRTGGGNEQYF.

The V gene is TRBV2, the J gene TRBJ1-6, with 7 bases fitting TRBD1. The germline V gene has CDR1 SNHLY and CDR2 FYNNEI. The V gene end was trimmed by 11 bases and the J gene end by 6 bases; junction bases not matched to a gene: 10. The length of the CDR3 is 14 residues. CDR3: CALMKGQPNSPLHF. The CDR3 DNA reads TGTGCCCTTATGAAGGGACAGCCTAATTCACCCCTCCACTTT.

The CDR3 here is CASSLQPGTSGSTDTQYF. CDR3 bases: TGCGCCAGCAGCCTACAACCCGGGACTAGCGGGAGCACAGATACGCAGTATTTT. V is TRBV4-1 and J is TRBJ2-3, with TRBD2 matching over 12 bases. Germline V CDR1 and CDR2: MGHRA, YSYEKL. With 4 bases clipped from V and 0 bases from J, the junction kept 8 bases outside the gene matches. The CDR3 consists of 18 residues.

This clone was seen just once. The chain uses TRBV5-1 and TRBJ2-7; perhaps D is TRBD1 or TRBD2 (5 bases each). This CDR3 region has 13 residues. V was trimmed by 0 bases and J by 6 bases, leaving 10 bases between them. Germline V lookup: CDR1 SGHRS, CDR2 YFSETQ. CDR3: CASSLAGTPEQYF. The CDR3 DNA reads TGCGCCAGCAGCTTGGCAGGGACCCCCGAGCAGTACTTC.

V and J are TRBV7-3 and TRBJ2-7; 7 bases are shared with TRBD2. CDR1 and CDR2 from the germline V gene are SGHTA and FQGTGA. This CDR3 is 13 amino acids long. V trimming: 3 bases; J trimming: 3 bases; junction bases outside the gene matches: 2. CDR3 bases: TGTGCCAGCAGCTTGACGGGGGGCTACGAGCAGTACTTC. This codes for CASSLTGGYEQYF.

V is TRBV19 and J is TRBJ2-6; D is unresolved. The CDR3 has 15 residues. CDR1 LNHDA and CDR2 SQIVND come from the germline V gene (reference sequence). Trimming pared 3 bases from V and 2 bases from J, leaving 8 bases between. The CDR3 is CASSILSAGANVLTF. The CDR3 nucleotides read TGTGCCAGTAGTATTTTGAGCGCTGGGGCCAACGTCCTGACTTTC.

This chain connects TRBV15 to TRBJ2-3; D call uncertain. The CDR3 is 17 residues long. CDR1 is LNHNV, CDR2 YYDKDF, per germline (reference sequence). V was cut by 0 bases and J by 0 bases, with 13 bases left in between. CDR3 sequence reads: CATSRESVASSTDTQYF. The CDR3 bases are TGTGCCACCAGCAGAGAATCGGTGGCGAGTAGCACAGATACGCAGTATTTT.

The rearrangement joins TRBV5-1 to TRBJ2-4; D assignment may be TRBD1 or TRBD2 (7 bases each). CDR3 length: 16 residues. V was clipped by 1 base and J by 3 bases, with 14 bases between them. Germline CDR1 reads SGHRS; CDR2 reads YFSETQ. CDR3 in amino acids: CASSLLAGGDKNIQYF. The CDR3 region has the DNA TGCGCCAGCAGCTTGTTGGCAGGGGGGGACAAAAACATTCAGTACTTC.

The chain is built from TRBV5-1 and TRBJ2-3; weak D call: TRBD2 (6 bases). Germline assignment: CDR1 SGHRS and CDR2 YFSETQ. The CDR3 has 15 amino acids. V was shortened by 0 bases and J by 4 bases, with 12 bases between the two germline ends. CDR3 sequence reads: CASSLAQGGPDTQYF. The CDR3 nucleotides are TGCGCCAGCAGCTTGGCTCAGGGAGGCCCAGATACGCAGTATTTT. The full variable domain, in which reference TRBV5-1 and TRBJ2-3 provide the parts outside the CDR3, is KAGVTQTPRYLIKTRGQQVTLSCSPISGHRSVSWYQQTPGQGLQFLFEYFSETQRNKGNFPGRFSGRQFSNSRSEMNVSTLELGDSALYLCASSLAQGGPDTQYFGPGTRLTVL.

The chain combines TRBV7-2 with TRBJ1-2; the D is unclear. Germline V gene data show CDR1 as SGHTA and CDR2 as FQGNSA. V lost 1 base and J 1 base, leaving 7 bases between the germline ends. The CDR3 runs 14 residues. The CDR3 bases are TGTGCCAGCAGCTTAGTTGCGGGTAACTATGGCTACACCTTC. Residues: CASSLVAGNYGYTF.

The chain links TRBV7-2 to TRBJ2-7; D is possibly TRBD2 (5 bases). The CDR3 is 14 residues long. Germline CDR1 is SGHTA and CDR2 is FQGNSA. V lost 1 base and J lost 5, with 12 bases in between. CDR3: CASSLVRDGNEQYF. In DNA, the CDR3 is TGTGCCAGCAGCTTAGTCCGAGACGGGAACGAGCAGTACTTC.

The V and J genes are TRBV7-6 and TRBJ2-2; no firm D call. The length of the CDR3 is 16 residues. Germline V CDR1 and CDR2: SGHVS, FNYEAQ. Trimming took off 2 bases at V and 3 bases at J, with 13 bases between the two ends. CDR3 nucleotide sequence: TGTGCCAGCAGCTTACAACCTCCGGCCCACACCGGGGAGCTGTTTTTT. This gives the protein CASSLQPPAHTGELFF.

This chain uses TRBV19 with TRBJ2-1, with D possibly TRBD1 on 5 matching bases. Germline V gene lookup returns CDR1 LNHDA and CDR2 SQIVND (reference sequence). V lost 5 bases, J lost 7 bases, and 9 bases lay in between. The CDR3 covers 12 residues. CDR3 bases: TGTGCCAGTAGTCCTCAGGGAAATGAGCAGTTCTTC. It codes for CASSPQGNEQFF.

V usage is TRBV27 and J usage is TRBJ1-5, with D possibly TRBD1 on 6 matching bases. Trimming left V 3 bases short and J 4 bases short, with 13 bases between. The CDR3 is made up of 15 amino acids. CDR1 MNHEY and CDR2 SMNVEV come from the germline V gene (reference sequence). CDR3 protein: CASSLNRQENQPQHF. The CDR3 DNA sequence: TGTGCCAGCAGTTTGAATCGACAGGAGAATCAGCCCCAGCATTTT.

The chain combines TRBV18 with TRBJ2-5; the D is unclear. The V end lost 3 bases, the J end lost 4 bases, and 12 bases lay between the germline ends. This CDR3 contains 14 residues. Per germline, CDR1 KGHSH and CDR2 LQKENI. CDR3 sequence reads: CASSPPWDRETQYF. The CDR3 DNA reads TGTGCCAGCTCACCGCCGTGGGATCGAGAGACCCAGTACTTC.

The rearrangement joins TRBV12-3 or TRBV12-4 to TRBJ2-7; D is undetermined. CDR3 length equals 11 residues. V lost 3 bases, J lost 7 bases, and 7 bases lay in between. In DNA form, the CDR3 reads TGTGCCAGCAGTTTGGGCAGAGAGCAGTACTTC. Translation gives CASSLGREQYF.

The chain uses TRBV28 and TRBJ2-5; 10 bases fit TRBD2. The CDR3 has 14 amino acids. J lost 6 bases, V lost 11 bases, and 12 bases had no gene match. Germline V CDR1 and CDR2: MDHEN, SYDVKM. CDR3 nucleotide sequence: TGTGCCGGATCATCTAGCGGGGGCAGGAAGACCCAGTACTTC. This gives the protein CAGSSSGGRKTQYF.

The rearrangement uses TRBV6-2 or TRBV6-3 and TRBJ2-7, with 9 nucleotides matching TRBD1. V was pared by 5 bases and J by 4 bases, with 6 bases of the junction left unmatched. Germline-derived CDR1 and CDR2 are MNHEY and SVGEGT. This CDR3 is built from 14 residues. CDR3 amino acids: CASSARTGAYEQYF. The CDR3 DNA is TGTGCCAGCAGTGCCCGGACAGGGGCGTACGAGCAGTACTTC.

This clone has more than one count but fewer than ten. The rearrangement uses TRBV4-1 and TRBJ1-5, with D uncertain. The CDR3 consists of 13 residues. The V gene lost 4 bases and the J gene lost 6 bases, with 10 bases spanning the gap. CDR1 MGHRA and CDR2 YSYEKL come from the germline V gene. CDR3 nucleotide sequence: TGCGCCAGCAGCCCACCTCCGGGTCAGCCCCAGCATTTT. This encodes CASSPPPGQPQHF.

The genes are TRBV29-1 and TRBJ2-3, with TRBD2 as a possible D gene (6 bases). This CDR3 is built from 13 residues. V lost 3 bases to trimming and J lost 6 bases, with 13 bases between them. Germline CDR1 is SQVTM and CDR2 is ANQGSEA. This CDR3 is CSVDGGGTDTQYF. As DNA, the CDR3 is TGCAGCGTTGACGGTGGGGGGACGGATACGCAGTATTTT.

V is TRBV9 and J is TRBJ2-5, with 10 bases lining up with TRBD2. V shed 0 bases, J shed 9 bases, and the junction held 5 bases outside the gene matches. This CDR3 contains 14 residues. Germline V gene data show CDR1 as SGDLS and CDR2 as YYNGEE. For the CDR3, the DNA is TGTGCCAGCAGCGTAGGTCCTAGCGGGAGCGCCCAGTACTTC. This codes for CASSVGPSGSAQYF.

This clone occurred a few times. J is TRBJ2-1 and V is TRBV18; TRBD2 might be the D (6 bases). Trimming stripped 1 base from V and 8 bases from J, with 9 bases between. CDR3 length equals 13 residues. CDR1 and CDR2 (germline): KGHSH, LQKENI. CDR3 nucleotide sequence: TGTGCCAGCTCACCACTCAGGAGGGATGAGCAGTTCTTC. It yields the protein CASSPLRRDEQFF.

The chain has TRBV18 and TRBJ2-3; TRBD1 might be the D (5 bases). Per germline, CDR1 KGHSH and CDR2 LQKENI. Trimming removed 3 bases at V and 1 base at J, with 11 bases between. This CDR3 contains 15 residues. CDR3 in DNA: TGTGCCAGCTCACCGACCATCAGGGGCACAGATACGCAGTATTTT. Its translation: CASSPTIRGTDTQYF.

This chain connects TRBV7-2 to TRBJ1-1, with TRBD1 as a possible D gene (6 bases). CDR1 and CDR2 (germline): SGHTA, FQGNSA. Trimming removed 3 bases at V and 1 base at J, with 12 bases between. This CDR3 is 15 amino acids long. Here the CDR3 reads CASSFSWGANTEAFF. The CDR3 DNA reads as TGTGCCAGCAGCTTTTCCTGGGGGGCGAACACTGAAGCTTTCTTT.

The V and J genes are TRBV2 and TRBJ1-2; 9 bases are shared with TRBD1. The CDR3 length is 14 residues. Germline values: CDR1 SNHLY, CDR2 FYNNEI. The V segment lost 8 bases and the J segment 7 bases; nucleotides outside the gene matches: 11. The DNA of the CDR3 is TGTGCCAGCGGAAGGGACAGGGAGTCCTCTGGCTACACCTTC. Protein sequence: CASGRDRESSGYTF.